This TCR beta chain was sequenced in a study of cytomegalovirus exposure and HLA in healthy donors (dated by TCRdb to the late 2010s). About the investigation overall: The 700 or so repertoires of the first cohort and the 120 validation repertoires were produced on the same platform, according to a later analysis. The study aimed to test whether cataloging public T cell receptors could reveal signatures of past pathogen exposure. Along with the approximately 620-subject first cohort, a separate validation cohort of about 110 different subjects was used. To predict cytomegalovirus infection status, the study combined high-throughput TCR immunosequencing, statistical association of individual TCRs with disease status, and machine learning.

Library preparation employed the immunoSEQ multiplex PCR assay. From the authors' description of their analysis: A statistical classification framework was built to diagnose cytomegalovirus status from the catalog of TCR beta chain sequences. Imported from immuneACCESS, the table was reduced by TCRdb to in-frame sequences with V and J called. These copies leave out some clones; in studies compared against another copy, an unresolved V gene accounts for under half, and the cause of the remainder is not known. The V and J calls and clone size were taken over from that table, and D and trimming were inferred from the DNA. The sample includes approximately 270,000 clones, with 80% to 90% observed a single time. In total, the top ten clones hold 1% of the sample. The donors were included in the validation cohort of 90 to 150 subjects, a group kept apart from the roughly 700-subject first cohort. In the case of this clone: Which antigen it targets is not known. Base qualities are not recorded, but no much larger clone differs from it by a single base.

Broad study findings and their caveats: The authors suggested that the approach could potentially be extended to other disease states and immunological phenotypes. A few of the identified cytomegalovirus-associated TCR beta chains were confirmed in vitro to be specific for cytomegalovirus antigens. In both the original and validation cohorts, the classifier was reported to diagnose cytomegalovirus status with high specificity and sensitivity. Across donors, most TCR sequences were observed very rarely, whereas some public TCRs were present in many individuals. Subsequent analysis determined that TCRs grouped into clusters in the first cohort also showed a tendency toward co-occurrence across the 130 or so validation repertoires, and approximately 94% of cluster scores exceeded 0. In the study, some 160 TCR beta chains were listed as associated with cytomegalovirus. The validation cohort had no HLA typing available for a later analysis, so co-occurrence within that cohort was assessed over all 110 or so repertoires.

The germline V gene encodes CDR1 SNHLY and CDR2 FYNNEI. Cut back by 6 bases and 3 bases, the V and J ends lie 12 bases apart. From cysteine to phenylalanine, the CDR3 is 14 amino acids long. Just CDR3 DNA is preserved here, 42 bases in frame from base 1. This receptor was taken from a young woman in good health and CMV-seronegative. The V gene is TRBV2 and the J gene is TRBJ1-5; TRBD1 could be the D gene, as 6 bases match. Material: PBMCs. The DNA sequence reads TGTGCCAGCAGCGAGGGGACATTCAATCAGCCCCAGCATTTT. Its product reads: CASSEGTFNQPQHF. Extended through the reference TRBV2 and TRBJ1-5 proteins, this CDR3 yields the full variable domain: EPEVTQTPSHQVTQMGQEVILRCVPISNHLYFYWYRQILGQKVEFLVSFYNNEISEKSEIFDDQFSVERPDGSNFTLKIRSTKLEDSAMYFCASSEGTFNQPQHFGDGTRLSIL.